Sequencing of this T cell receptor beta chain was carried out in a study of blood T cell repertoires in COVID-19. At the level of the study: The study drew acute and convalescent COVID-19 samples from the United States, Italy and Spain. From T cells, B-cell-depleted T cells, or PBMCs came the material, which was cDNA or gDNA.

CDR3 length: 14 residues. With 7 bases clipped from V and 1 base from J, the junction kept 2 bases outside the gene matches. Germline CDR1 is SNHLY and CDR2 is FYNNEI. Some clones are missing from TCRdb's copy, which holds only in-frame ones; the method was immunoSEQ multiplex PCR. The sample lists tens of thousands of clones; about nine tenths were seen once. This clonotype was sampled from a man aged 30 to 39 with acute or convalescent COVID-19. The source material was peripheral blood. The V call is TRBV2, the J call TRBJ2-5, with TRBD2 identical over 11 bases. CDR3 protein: CASKGLAVQETQYF. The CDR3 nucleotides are TGTGCCAGCAAGGGACTAGCGGTCCAAGAGACCCAGTACTTC.